This TCR beta chain emerged from a study of shared clonotypes between healthy human individuals. This clone was seen only a few times. V was shortened by 3 bases and J by 2 bases, with 1 base between the two germline ends. The V gene's germline CDR1 is MNHNS and CDR2 SASEGT. The CDR3 is made up of 11 amino acids. The sorted-subset replicate PCRs were given around 200 ng DNA, which is approximately 30,000 T cell genomes. Per the original data handling: Without quality scores, immunoSEQ junctional reads could not be filtered like full-length reads. The table came from immunoSEQ multiplex PCR; TCRdb's copy has only in-frame clones and leaves some out. D and trimming were read from the DNA, whereas the V and J calls and clone size are those reported in that table. Of 550,000 to 750,000 clones in the sample, roughly nine tenths are singletons; the top ten hold 20% to 25%. Terminally differentiated effector memory CD45RA+ cells were excluded from the naive CD8 cells, which were CD45RO-negative and positively selected for CCR7. Free of recent acute infections or vaccinations, the donors were healthy HIV-negative adults.

This clonotype was sampled from a man younger than 45 in good health. This rearrangement joins TRBV6-1 to TRBJ1-2; D not certain. The source material was naive CD8+ T cells sorted from blood. DNA of the CDR3: TGTGCCAGCAGTGAGAACTATGGCTACACCTTC. This encodes CASSENYGYTF.